The clone carrying this T cell receptor beta chain was detected many times. Its specificity is not known. This entry is derived from a study of beta chain features in type 1 diabetes. Study conclusions and caveats: Researchers report that Type 1 diabetes patients had moderately but significantly shorter TCRB CDR3s across all four CD4+ subsets.

Reverse transcribing all isolated RNA meant expressed TCRB transcripts were sequenced. Assay used: immunoSEQ multiplex PCR; TCRdb lists only in-frame clones, some missing. This sample has about 150,000 clones, with approximately 13% found just once. The V gene's germline CDR1 is LGHNA and CDR2 YNFKEQ. This CDR3 contains 15 residues. The ends were cut back, 1 base at V and 8 bases at J, with 15 bases in the middle. The chain carries TRBV4-2 and TRBJ2-1; D is perhaps TRBD1 (6 bases). The material sequenced was central memory CD4+ T cells from blood. The sequence was collected from a man aged 18 to 30 with type 1 diabetes. The CDR3 region is CASSQAFRTADEQFF. Here the CDR3 DNA reads TGTGCCAGCAGCCAAGCCTTTCGGACAGCGGATGAGCAGTTCTTC.